This note documents a single T cell receptor (beta chain) sequence. The data are from a study of OX40 agonist ivuxolimab in advanced cancers. Sequenced by immunoSEQ multiplex PCR; TCRdb stores in-frame clones only, minus some. The sample lists 70,000 to 85,000 clones; 94% were seen once. The specimen comprised CD4+ or CD8+ T cells sorted from blood, sampled in a trial of the OX40 agonist ivuxolimab. The source of this sequence is an adult with an advanced solid tumor such as melanoma, head and neck, liver or kidney cancer.

CDR3 DNA: TGTGCCAGCAGCTTGCCAGGGAACACCGGGGAGCTGTTTTTT. Encoded protein: CASSLPGNTGELFF. The chain carries TRBV7-8 and TRBJ2-2; D gene uncertain. V was trimmed by 3 bases and J by 1 base, leaving 6 bases between them. CDR1 is SGHVS and CDR2 is FQNEAQ in the germline V gene. The CDR3 length is 14 residues.